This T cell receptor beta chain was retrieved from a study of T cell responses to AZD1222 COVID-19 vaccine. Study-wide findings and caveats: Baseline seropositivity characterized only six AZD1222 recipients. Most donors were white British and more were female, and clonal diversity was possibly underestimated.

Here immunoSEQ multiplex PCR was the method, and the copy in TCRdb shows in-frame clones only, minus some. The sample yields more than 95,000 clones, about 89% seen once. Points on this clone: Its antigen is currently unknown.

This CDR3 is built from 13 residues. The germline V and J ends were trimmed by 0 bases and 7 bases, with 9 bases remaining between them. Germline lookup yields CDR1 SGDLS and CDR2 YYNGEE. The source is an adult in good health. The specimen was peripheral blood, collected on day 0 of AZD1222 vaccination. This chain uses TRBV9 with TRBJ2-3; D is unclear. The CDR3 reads CASSVEERNTQYF. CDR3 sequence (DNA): TGTGCCAGCAGCGTAGAGGAACGAAATACGCAGTATTTT.